This TCR beta chain originates from a study of blood T cell repertoires in COVID-19. Study at large: The United States, Italy and Spain provided the acute and convalescent COVID-19 samples. In each case, the material was cDNA or gDNA derived from T cells, B-cell-depleted T cells, or PBMCs.

Germline CDR1 SQVTM, CDR2 ANQGSEA. The CDR3 is 12 residues long. The trim removed 6 bases at V and 7 bases at J, leaving 6 bases unmatched. As processed by the authors: Amplification of reference gene primers provided the estimated nucleated cell counts. Data came from immunoSEQ multiplex PCR; TCRdb stores just in-frame clones and leaves some out. That table gives V, J and clone size, and the DNA gave D and trimming. The sample includes hundreds of thousands of clones, around 86% of them seen just once. What was sequenced was peripheral blood. The chain is built from TRBV29-1 and TRBJ2-3, with 8 bases lining up with TRBD1. The TCR originated in a woman aged 45-65 years with COVID-19, enrolled during active disease. This chain's CDR3 is CSVGRQGNTQYF. The CDR3 bases are TGCAGCGTAGGGCGACAGGGGAATACGCAGTATTTT.